This T cell receptor (beta chain) is drawn from a study of beta chain features in type 1 diabetes. This clone was seen a handful of times. What it binds is not known. CD45RO/CCR7/CD25/CD127/CD95/CD27 sorting isolated CD4+ naive, central memory, regulatory and stem cell-like memory cells. Sort purity for all populations was recorded as exceeding 98%. The V gene's germline CDR1 is SGHTA and CDR2 FQGTGA. The CDR3 contains 13 residues. The V end lost 1 base, the J end lost 12 bases, and 13 bases lay between the germline ends. Since all of the isolated RNA was reverse transcribed, expressed TCRB transcripts were what got sequenced. About 3.6 million reads on average were seen across naive, central memory and regulatory T cell samples. Data came from immunoSEQ multiplex PCR; TCRdb stores just in-frame clones and leaves some out. Seen here are 200,000 to 300,000 clones, roughly 10% observed once, and the top ten hold around 0.017%.

Broader study findings: Shorter TCRB CDR3s, moderately but significantly so, marked every one of the four CD4+ subsets in Type 1 diabetes patients. Here, the possible influence of HLA type (on TCRB rearrangement) remained unresolved.

The material sequenced was naive CD4+ T cells from blood. The clonotype comes from a man aged 30 to 39 with type 1 diabetes. The J gene is TRBJ2-1, the V gene TRBV7-3, with D tentatively TRBD2 (6 bases). CDR3 DNA: TGTGCCAGCAGCTTAAGGGACTCCCAACGGCAGTTCTTC. Translation gives CASSLRDSQRQFF.